Following are 17 T cell receptor beta chains from one sample sequenced in a study of T cell responses to AZD1222 COVID-19 vaccine. Assay used: immunoSEQ multiplex PCR; TCRdb lists only in-frame clones, some missing. The table lists around 84,000 clones, roughly nine tenths of them singletons. Sequenced here: peripheral blood, sampled on day 0 of AZD1222 vaccination. The origin of the receptors is an adult in good health.

The chain couples TRBV11-1 to TRBJ1-5, with D possibly matching TRBD1 (5 bases). Between the trimmed V and J ends, which lost 2 bases and 1 base, there was a span of 9 bases. The CDR3 spans 15 residues. Germline-derived CDR1 and CDR2 are SGHAT and FQDESV (reference sequence). The chain's CDR3 is CASSLSGGSNQPQHF. The CDR3 nucleotides are TGTGCCAGCAGCTTATCGGGGGGGAGCAATCAGCCCCAGCATTTT.

Regarding this clone: The sample contains more than one DNA sequence encoding this CDR3. The genes are TRBV9 and TRBJ2-7; D uncertain. Per the germline V gene, CDR1 is SGDLS and CDR2 is YYNGEE. The CDR3 has 13 amino acids. The germline V and J ends were trimmed by 3 bases and 3 bases, with 10 bases remaining between them. CDR3 sequence (DNA): TGTGCCAGCAGCGCCCACGGCAGCTACGAGCAGTACTTC. Residues: CASSAHGSYEQYF.

This clone was seen a handful of times. V usage is TRBV10-3 and J usage is TRBJ1-2; 8 nucleotides align to TRBD1. CDR3 size: 14 residues. With 4 bases clipped from V and 8 bases from J, the junction kept 9 bases outside the gene matches. The germline V gene has CDR1 ENHRY and CDR2 SYGVKD. CDR3 residues: CAISADRDRHGYTF. The DNA for the CDR3 is TGTGCCATCAGTGCCGACCGGGACAGGCACGGCTACACCTTC.

The CDR3 is CASIGTQNTEAFF. The CDR3 bases are TGTGCCAGCATAGGGACCCAGAACACTGAAGCTTTCTTT. This sequence joins TRBV6-6 and TRBJ1-1; the D gene is possibly TRBD1 (5 bases). CDR3 size: 13 residues. V lost 7 bases and J lost 1, with 10 bases in between. Per germline, CDR1 MNHNY and CDR2 SVGAGI (reference sequence).

This clone was observed a single time. The chain carries TRBV15 and TRBJ1-4; maybe TRBD1 (6 bases). CDR1 is LNHNV and CDR2 is YYDKDF in the germline V gene (reference sequence). The CDR3 has 16 amino acids. Trimming removed 1 base from V and 3 bases from J, with 12 bases in between. CDR3 in amino acids: CATSRGGARANEKLFF. In DNA, the CDR3 is TGTGCCACCAGCAGAGGGGGGGCGCGGGCTAATGAAAAACTGTTTTTT.

This chain links TRBV3-1 (or the pseudogene TRBV3-2) with TRBJ2-1; maybe TRBD2 (6 bases). The CDR3 has 17 residues. V was trimmed by 2 bases and J by 6 bases, leaving 20 bases between them. Germline assignment: CDR1 LGHDT and CDR2 YNNKEL (reference sequence). The DNA of the CDR3 is TGTGCCAGCAGCCAATCCTCACTAGCTTACCCTCCCAATGAGCAGTTCTTC. Amino acids: CASSQSSLAYPPNEQFF.

V is TRBV6-4 and J is TRBJ1-1, with D unresolved. Germline assignment: CDR1 MRHNA and CDR2 SNTAGT. CDR3 length: 14 amino acids. V was pared by 6 bases and J by 3 bases, with 14 bases between. CDR3 nucleotides: TGTGCCAGCAGGGCAGCTTCTTATGACACTGAAGCTTTCTTT. The encoded protein is CASRAASYDTEAFF.

The gene calls are TRBV25-1 and TRBJ2-7; 8 bases align to TRBD1. CDR3 size: 14 residues. The J segment lost 2 bases and the V segment lost 8 bases, leaving 8 bases of the junction unmatched. The germline CDR1 and CDR2 sequences are MGHDK and SYGVNS. DNA for the CDR3: TGTGCCAGCGGACCGGGACAGGCAACCTACGAGCAGTACTTC. As protein: CASGPGQATYEQYF.

This clone appeared once. This chain connects TRBV3-1 (or the pseudogene TRBV3-2) to TRBJ2-3; 13 bases agree with TRBD2. Germline V gene sequence: CDR1 LGHDT, CDR2 YNNKEL (reference sequence). CDR3 length equals 17 residues. Trimming at V came to 4 bases and at J to 6 bases, leaving 10 bases not matched to a gene. CDR3 DNA sequence: TGTGCCAGCAGCCGTTGGACTAGCGGGAGCGCCAGGGATACGCAGTATTTT. Its protein is CASSRWTSGSARDTQYF.

Remarks on this clone: One end of the junction fails to match germline, which may point to a read error. This chain connects TRBV12-3 or TRBV12-4 to TRBJ1-2; TRBD1 aligns across 7 bases. This CDR3 has 11 amino acids. CDR3 sequence: CASSLGTAFYF. CDR3 DNA: TGTGCCAGCAGTCTAGGGACAGCCTTCTATTTC.

The chain employs TRBV7-2 and TRBJ2-7, with TRBD2 matching 7 bases. Looked up from germline, CDR1 is SGHTA and CDR2 is FQGNSA. The CDR3 has 16 amino acids. V dropped 2 bases and J dropped 0; count of bases not matched to a gene: 7. In nucleotides, the CDR3 is TGTGCCAGCAGCTTAATCGGCGGGAGTAACTCCTACGAGCAGTACTTC. Its protein product is CASSLIGGSNSYEQYF.

The CDR3 coding sequence is TGCGCCAGCAGACAGGGAGATTCACCCCTCCACTTT. Translating it yields CASRQGDSPLHF. This rearrangement joins TRBV5-1 to TRBJ1-6, with D tentatively TRBD1 (6 bases). Germline loops: CDR1 SGHRS, CDR2 YFSETQ. The CDR3 runs 12 residues. Trimming left V 5 bases short and J 8 bases short, with 8 bases between.

V gene TRBV4-2 combines with J gene TRBJ2-6; possible D gene TRBD2, 6 bases. The CDR3 is 16 amino acids. V lost 0 bases to trimming and J lost 4 bases, with 10 bases between them. The germline V gene encodes CDR1 LGHNA and CDR2 YNFKEQ. CDR3 sequence (DNA): TGTGCCAGCAGCCAAGATGGGGGAGGCGGGGCCAACGTCCTGACTTTC. Its translation: CASSQDGGGGANVLTF.

This rearrangement joins TRBV25-1 to TRBJ1-1; 7 positions agree with TRBD1. Germline V gene data show CDR1 as MGHDK and CDR2 as SYGVNS. The CDR3 contains 15 residues. The trim removed 2 bases at V and 1 base at J, leaving 4 bases unmatched. CDR3 residues: CASSEATGPNTEAFF. CDR3 sequence (DNA): TGTGCCAGCAGTGAAGCGACAGGGCCGAACACTGAAGCTTTCTTT. Filled out from reference TRBV25-1 and TRBJ1-1, the complete variable domain reads EADIYQTPRYLVIGTGKKITLECSQTMGHDKMYWYQQDPGMELHLIHYSYGVNSTEKGDLSSESTVSRIRTEHFPLTLESARPSHTSQYLCASSEATGPNTEAFFGQGTRLTVV.

The chain joins TRBV19 to TRBJ1-4; D is unclear. The V gene's germline CDR1 is LNHDA and CDR2 SQIVND (reference sequence). The length of the CDR3 is 17 residues. V gave up 4 bases and J gave up 10 bases, with 25 bases separating them. The CDR3 nucleotides are TGTGCCAGTAGTACCCACCTATCTGTCGGCGAACTAGGAAAACTGTTTTTT. As protein: CASSTHLSVGELGKLFF.

This clone has just one count. The chain is built from TRBV7-8 and TRBJ1-2; 7 positions agree with TRBD1. The CDR3 totals 15 residues. Germline V gene lookup returns CDR1 SGHVS and CDR2 FQNEAQ. V lost 5 bases and J lost 0; bases outside the gene matches: 6. In DNA, the CDR3 is TGTGCCAGCAGCCCCGGGACAGAAGCTAACTATGGCTACACCTTC. Translated: CASSPGTEANYGYTF.

This chain connects TRBV5-4 to TRBJ2-1; TRBD1 aligns across 7 bases. This CDR3 spans 16 amino acids. Germline V gene lookup returns CDR1 SGHNT and CDR2 YYREEE (reference sequence). After removal of 0 bases from V and 10 bases from J, the junction contained 13 bases not matched to a gene. CDR3 nucleotides: TGTGCCAGCAGCTTGGCCGGTAGGGGGCCGGGAAACGAGCAGTTCTTC. This gives the protein CASSLAGRGPGNEQFF.